Listed below are T cell receptor beta chains from one sample, sequenced in a study of blood T cell repertoires in COVID-19. Repertoires were generated with immunoSEQ multiplex PCR, while TCRdb's copy carries only in-frame clones and drops some. The profile shows 52,000 or so clones, 90% of them singletons. The sample consisted of peripheral blood. These receptors originate from a man aged 50-60 years with acute or convalescent COVID-19. Each CDR3 is given with its conserved first and last residue. Fields, in order: V gene, J gene, D gene, clone size, CDR3 protein. A D gene is named only where the DNA matches it firmly. Size is stated for part of the rows, as once, few or many counts, or as a class when the clone is expanded.

V: TRBV3-1/TRBV3-2; J: TRBJ2-5; D: TRBD1; size: -; CDR3: CASSQGVPGQGLRGETQYF
V: TRBV5-6; J: TRBJ2-3; D: -; size: -; CDR3: CASSPSGFGRDGSTDTQYF
V: TRBV6-4; J: TRBJ2-2; D: TRBD1; size: -; CDR3: CASSRDRGTGELFF
V: TRBV30; J: TRBJ1-2; D: TRBD1; size: -; CDR3: CAWTRTGGNLDGYTF
V: TRBV10-3; J: TRBJ1-2; D: TRBD1; size: -; CDR3: CAISDRDRDGYTF
V: TRBV2; J: TRBJ1-2; D: -; size: -; CDR3: CASSRAGYTF
V: TRBV27; J: TRBJ2-1; D: TRBD2; size: -; CDR3: CASSIRGVEQFF
V: TRBV6-5; J: TRBJ2-7; D: TRBD1; size: -; CDR3: CASISVGGLYEQYF
V: TRBV5-1; J: TRBJ2-2; D: -; size: -; CDR3: CASATGNTGELFF
V: TRBV5-4; J: TRBJ1-1; D: -; size: -; CDR3: CASSPRGGGEGPGTFF
V: TRBV25-1; J: TRBJ1-2; D: TRBD1; size: -; CDR3: CASSKGQGRPFETF
V: TRBV6-5; J: TRBJ2-7; D: TRBD1; size: -; CDR3: CASSRGTQGAGEQYF
V: TRBV30; J: TRBJ1-5; D: TRBD1; size: -; CDR3: CAWTPQGAVQPQHF
V: TRBV2; J: TRBJ2-3; D: TRBD2; size: -; CDR3: CASSVTSGSTDTQYF
V: TRBV5-1; J: TRBJ1-4; D: TRBD1; size: few; CDR3: CASSLGDRELFF
V: TRBV5-1; J: TRBJ1-5; D: -; size: -; CDR3: CASSFGTTPNPVNNQPQHF
V: TRBV4-3; J: TRBJ2-7; D: TRBD1; size: -; CDR3: CASSHGGGQGTYEQYF
V: TRBV11-2; J: TRBJ2-1; D: TRBD2; size: once; CDR3: CASTVPGLAVNEQFF
V: TRBV19; J: TRBJ2-7; D: -; size: few; CDR3: CASSLGLSYEQYF
V: TRBV7-2; J: TRBJ1-3; D: -; size: -; CDR3: CASSPTPGGIRHTIYF